The entry below gives a single T cell receptor beta chain sequence along with its context. Antigen specificity is unknown. Between the trimmed V and J ends, which lost 3 bases and 2 bases, there was a span of 7 bases. Germline CDR1 SGHTA, CDR2 FQGTGA. This CDR3 comprises 13 residues. Culture proceeded for 10 days, and CD4+ T cells were then isolated. The authors exchanged half the medium for IL-2 medium on days 3 and 7. This sample was included in a study of vaccination effects on CD4 cells after COVID-19. Study-level information: Sequencing followed a ViraFEST assay step that expanded antigen-specific CD4+ T cells with viral peptide pools.

Sequencing used immunoSEQ multiplex PCR; TCRdb keeps in-frame clones, though not all of them. The sample holds about 74,000 clones, roughly 80% seen once. The sequencing here drew on CD4+ T cells from PBMCs cultured without peptide, taken before COVID-19 vaccination. This chain links TRBV7-3 with TRBJ1-2; possibly TRBD1 for D (5 bases). This TCR came from a human donor who received a COVID-19 vaccine. The CDR3 sequence: CASSFGANYGYTF. DNA of the CDR3: TGTGCCAGCAGCTTCGGGGCCAACTATGGCTACACCTTC.